This entry lists 14 T cell receptor beta chains sequenced from one sample in a study of T cell repertoires in cytomegalovirus infection. Their antigens are not known. TCRdb reprocessed the reads via MiXCR and lists one record per CDR3 protein. The profile covers 550,000 to 850,000 distinct CDR3 sequences, with around 32% appearing a single time and about 20% taken by the ten largest. Sequences were derived from cultured PBMCs, sampled from culture after CMV antigen stimulation. Source of these receptors: a human donor in good health (CMV status not recorded). Some clones in this sample may be carry-over from other donors' samples.

The sample holds many counts of this clonotype. The chain combines TRBV7-8 with TRBJ1-6, with TRBD1 as a possible D gene (6 bases). The CDR3 consists of 19 residues. Trimming shortened V by 1 base and J by 1 base, and 17 bases separated the two germline ends. In germline, CDR1 is SGHVS, CDR2 FQNEAQ. CDR3 DNA sequence: TGTGCCAGCAGCTTAGTCTCGGGAGGGGGTCAATCCTATAATTCACCCCTCCACTTT. This encodes CASSLVSGGGQSYNSPLHF.

The chain links TRBV2 to TRBJ2-7; D could derive from TRBD1 or TRBD2 (5 bases each). V lost 5 bases to trimming and J lost 4 bases, with 15 bases between them. Per germline, CDR1 SNHLY and CDR2 FYNNEI. The length of the CDR3 is 14 residues. This CDR3 reads CASSSLGELYEQYF. The CDR3, as DNA: TGTGCCAGCAGTTCCTTGGGGGAGTTGTACGAGCAGTACTTC.

The V gene is TRBV13, the J gene TRBJ1-3; D gene ambiguous. The V and J ends lost 0 bases and 0 bases respectively, with 9 bases between them. CDR3 length: 16 amino acids. Germline-derived CDR1 and CDR2 are PRHDT and FYEKMQ (reference sequence). CDR3 sequence (DNA): TGTGCCAGCAGCTTAGGCCCCCGGCCCTCTGGAAACACCATATATTTT. Encoded protein: CASSLGPRPSGNTIYF.

V and J are TRBV19 and TRBJ2-4, with D hard to call. The CDR3 is 14 residues long. CDR1 is LNHDA, CDR2 SQIVND, per germline (reference sequence). Between the trimmed V and J ends, which lost 3 bases and 3 bases, there was a span of 9 bases. CDR3 bases: TGTGCCAGTAGTATTGGTGGGGTCAAAAACATTCAGTACTTC. Amino acids: CASSIGGVKNIQYF.

This clonotype was counted between two and nine times. The rearrangement joins TRBV29-1 to TRBJ2-2; D is possibly TRBD1 (5 bases). V was trimmed by 7 bases and J by 1 base, leaving 19 bases between them. CDR3 length: 16 amino acids. The germline CDR1 and CDR2 sequences are SQVTM and ANQGSEA. The CDR3 nucleotides read TGCAGCGCTATTGTGAAGGGGTCGCTGAACACCGGGGAGCTGTTTTTT. Residues: CSAIVKGSLNTGELFF.

This clonotype came up many times. V and J are TRBV7-2 and TRBJ1-6; TRBD1 agrees at 9 bases. V lost 0 bases and J lost 10; bases outside the gene matches: 7. There are 16 residues in the CDR3. Looked up from germline, CDR1 is SGHTA and CDR2 is FQGNSA. The CDR3 DNA reads TGTGCCAGCAGCTTAGCTTCCGGGACAGGGTCCTCACCCCTCCACTTT. Its translation is CASSLASGTGSSPLHF.

This clonotype was counted ten times or more. This rearrangement joins TRBV7-2 to TRBJ1-1; unclear D gene. Trimming took 5 bases from V and 0 from J, leaving 16 bases between them. The germline CDR1 and CDR2 sequences are SGHTA and FQGNSA. The CDR3 is 16 amino acids. Here the CDR3 reads CASSPSRLRMNTEAFF. CDR3 coding DNA: TGTGCCAGCAGCCCAAGCAGACTGCGCATGAACACTGAAGCTTTCTTT.

This clonotype came up a few times. This chain links TRBV7-9 with TRBJ1-6; no definite D call. The germline CDR1 and CDR2 sequences are SEHNR and FQNEAQ (reference sequence). This CDR3 has 11 residues. V was pared by 5 bases and J by 12 bases, with 8 bases between. Here the CDR3 DNA reads TGTGCCAGCAGCCCGTCTAGACCCCTCCACTTT. Residues: CASSPSRPLHF.

The chain uses TRBV25-1 and TRBJ1-4; D call uncertain. Trimming shortened V by 3 bases and J by 7 bases, and 12 bases separated the two germline ends. CDR1 MGHDK and CDR2 SYGVNS come from the germline V gene. This CDR3 has 14 residues. DNA of the CDR3: TGTGCCAGCAGTGAGGAAGATACGTTTGAAAAACTGTTTTTT. Protein product: CASSEEDTFEKLFF.

The J gene is TRBJ2-5, the V gene TRBV7-9, with D possibly being TRBD1 or TRBD2 (5 bases each). Trimming removed 1 base at V and 4 bases at J, with 13 bases between. CDR3 length: 15 residues. The germline V gene has CDR1 SEHNR and CDR2 FQNEAQ (reference sequence). CDR3 in amino acids: CASSLVGTLGETQYF. CDR3 in DNA: TGTGCCAGCAGCTTAGTCGGGACCCTCGGAGAGACCCAGTACTTC.

The gene calls are TRBV20-1 and TRBJ2-7, with 12 bases identical to TRBD2. Germline CDR1 reads DFQATT; CDR2 reads SNEGSKA (reference sequence). The V gene end was trimmed by 3 bases and the J gene end by 1 base; junction bases not matched to a gene: 7. The CDR3 consists of 16 residues. Here the CDR3 reads CSAREPGTSGSYEQYF. In DNA form, the CDR3 reads TGCAGTGCTAGGGAACCGGGGACTAGCGGGTCCTACGAGCAGTACTTC.

This rearrangement joins TRBV27 to TRBJ2-3; 9 positions agree with TRBD1. Germline loops: CDR1 MNHEY, CDR2 SMNVEV (reference sequence). This CDR3 comprises 17 residues. V was clipped by 6 bases and J by 4 bases; unmatched bases: 14. CDR3 nucleotide sequence: TGTGCCAGCAGCCCTTATCGGGGGACAGGGCCATCAGATACGCAGTATTTT. It yields the protein CASSPYRGTGPSDTQYF.

This clonotype occurred many times. The CDR3 bases are TGTGCCAGCAGCTTACTAAGGGGTTTGAACGAGCAGTACTTC. It is translated as CASSLLRGLNEQYF. The chain joins TRBV7-8 to TRBJ2-7; tentative D call: TRBD1 (5 bases). This CDR3 is built from 14 residues. Trimming took 2 bases from V and 5 from J, leaving 13 bases between them. Germline CDR1 and CDR2: SGHVS and FQNEAQ.

CDR3 bases: TGTGCCAGTAGTGTGGTGGTTGACACCGGGGAGCTGTTTTTT. Translating it yields CASSVVVDTGELFF. This chain links TRBV19 with TRBJ2-2; D gene uncertain. CDR3 length: 14 residues. V lost 5 bases to trimming and J lost 3 bases, with 10 bases between them. Germline V CDR1 and CDR2: LNHDA, SQIVND (reference sequence).